This T cell receptor (beta chain) was captured by sequencing in a study of T cells after yellow fever vaccination. Study-wide points: Subsequent booster samples again held most clones from primary vaccination (96% CD4, over 80% CD8).

UMIs were added to TCR cDNA along with a universal primer site when it was made by 5'RACE template switching. TCRdb re-analysed the 5' RACE reads in MiXCR, keeping a single row per CDR3 protein. In the table there are 200,000 or so distinct CDR3 sequences, around 6.7% of which are singletons. In regard to this clonotype: Antigen specificity is unknown.

V trimming: 7 bases; J trimming: 4 bases; junction bases outside the gene matches: 10. Per the germline V gene, CDR1 is SNHLY and CDR2 is FYNNEI. The CDR3 consists of 14 residues. Sample: CD4+ T cells sorted from PBMCs, taken on the day of the yellow fever booster vaccination. The rearrangement uses TRBV2 and TRBJ2-7; 7 bases match TRBD1. The sequence was collected from a man aged 30 to 39 who received the YFV17D yellow fever vaccine. The CDR3 DNA follows: TGTGCCAGCACCGCGGAGAGGGGGCTTTACGAGCAGTACTTC. It is translated as CASTAERGLYEQYF. The whole variable domain, remainder taken from reference TRBV2 and TRBJ2-7, is EPEVTQTPSHQVTQMGQEVILRCVPISNHLYFYWYRQILGQKVEFLVSFYNNEISEKSEIFDDQFSVERPDGSNFTLKIRSTKLEDSAMYFCASTAERGLYEQYFGPGTRLTVT.